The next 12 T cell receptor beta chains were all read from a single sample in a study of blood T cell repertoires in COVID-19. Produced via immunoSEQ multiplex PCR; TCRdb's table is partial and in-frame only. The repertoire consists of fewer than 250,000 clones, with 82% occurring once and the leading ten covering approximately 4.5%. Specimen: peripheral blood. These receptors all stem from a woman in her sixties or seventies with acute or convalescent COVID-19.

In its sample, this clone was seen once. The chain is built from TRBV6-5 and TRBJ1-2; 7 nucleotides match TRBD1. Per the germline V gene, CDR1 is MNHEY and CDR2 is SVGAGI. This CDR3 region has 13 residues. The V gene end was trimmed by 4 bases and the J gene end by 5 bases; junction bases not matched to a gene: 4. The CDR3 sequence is CASSSTGVYGYTF. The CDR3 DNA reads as TGTGCCAGCAGTTCCACAGGGGTTTATGGCTACACCTTC.

DNA for the CDR3: TGTGCCAGCAGTTACGGGACAGGGAAGGCCTACGAGCAGTACTTC. Protein sequence: CASSYGTGKAYEQYF. The chain has TRBV6-6 and TRBJ2-7, with TRBD1 matching 9 bases. Germline V gene data show CDR1 as MNHNY and CDR2 as SVGAGI (reference sequence). This CDR3 has 15 residues. V was pared by 2 bases and J by 2 bases, with 4 bases of the junction left unmatched.

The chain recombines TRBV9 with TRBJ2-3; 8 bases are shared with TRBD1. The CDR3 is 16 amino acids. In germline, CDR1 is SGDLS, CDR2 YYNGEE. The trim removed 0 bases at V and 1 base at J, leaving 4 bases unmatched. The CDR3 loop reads CASSVGQGPGTDTQYF. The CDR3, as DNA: TGTGCCAGCAGCGTAGGACAGGGGCCAGGCACAGATACGCAGTATTTT.

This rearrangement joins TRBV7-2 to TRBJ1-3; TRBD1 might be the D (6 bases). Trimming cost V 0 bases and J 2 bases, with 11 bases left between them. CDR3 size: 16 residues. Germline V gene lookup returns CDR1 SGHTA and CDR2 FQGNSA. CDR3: CASSLAQGKTGNTIYF. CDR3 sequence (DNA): TGTGCCAGCAGCTTAGCGCAGGGGAAGACTGGAAACACCATATATTTT.

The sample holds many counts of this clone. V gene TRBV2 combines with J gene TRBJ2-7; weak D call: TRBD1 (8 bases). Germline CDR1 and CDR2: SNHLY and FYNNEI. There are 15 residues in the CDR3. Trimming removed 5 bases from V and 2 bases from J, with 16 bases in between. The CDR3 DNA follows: TGTGCCAGCAGTTTACAGGGGGGGATTACCTACGAGCAGTACTTC. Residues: CASSLQGGITYEQYF.

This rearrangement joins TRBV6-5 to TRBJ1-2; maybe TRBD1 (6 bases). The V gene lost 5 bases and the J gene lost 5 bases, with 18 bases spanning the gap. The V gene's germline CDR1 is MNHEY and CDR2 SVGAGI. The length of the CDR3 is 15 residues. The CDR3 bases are TGTGCCAGCAGTCCAACAGGGCTGATGCGGTATGGCTACACCTTC. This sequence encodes CASSPTGLMRYGYTF.

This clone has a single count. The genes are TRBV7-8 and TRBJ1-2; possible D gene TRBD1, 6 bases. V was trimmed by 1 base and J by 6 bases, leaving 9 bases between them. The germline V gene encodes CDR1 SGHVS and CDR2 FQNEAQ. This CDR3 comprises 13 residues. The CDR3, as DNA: TGTGCCAGCAGCTTAGGGGGGCCGGATGGCTACACCTTC. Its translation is CASSLGGPDGYTF.

CDR3 loop: CASSPGVNYGYTF. CDR3 nucleotide sequence: TGTGCCAGCAGCCCAGGGGTAAACTATGGCTACACCTTC. The rearrangement uses TRBV12-3 or TRBV12-4 and TRBJ1-2; tentative D call: TRBD1 (6 bases). The CDR3 is 13 amino acids. V was clipped by 6 bases and J by 2 bases, with 10 bases between them.

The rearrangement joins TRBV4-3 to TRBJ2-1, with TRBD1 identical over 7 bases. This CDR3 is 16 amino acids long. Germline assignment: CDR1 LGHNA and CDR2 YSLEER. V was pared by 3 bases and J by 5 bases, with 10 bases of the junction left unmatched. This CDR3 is CASSHEQGSRNNEQFF. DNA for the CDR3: TGCGCCAGCAGCCACGAACAGGGGTCCCGAAACAATGAGCAGTTCTTC.

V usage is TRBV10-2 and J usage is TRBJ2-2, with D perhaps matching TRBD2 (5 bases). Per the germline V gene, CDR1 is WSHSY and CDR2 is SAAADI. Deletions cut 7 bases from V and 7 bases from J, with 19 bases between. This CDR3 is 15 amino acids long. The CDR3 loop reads CASIPPGRTSGELFF. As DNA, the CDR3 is TGCGCCAGCATTCCCCCAGGACGAACTAGCGGGGAGCTGTTTTTT.

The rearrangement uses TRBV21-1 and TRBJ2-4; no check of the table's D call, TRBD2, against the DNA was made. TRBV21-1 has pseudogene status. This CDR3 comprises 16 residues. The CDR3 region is CASSKEEGLAKNIQYF. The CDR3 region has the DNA TGTGCCAGCAGCAAAGAGGAGGGTCTCGCCAAAAACATTCAGTACTTC.

The CDR3 sequence is CASSPQNSNQPQHF. The CDR3 nucleotides are TGTGCCAGCAGCCCTCAGAATAGCAATCAGCCCCAGCATTTT. The chain couples TRBV7-9 to TRBJ1-5; D ambiguous. V shed 5 bases and J shed 0 bases, with 8 bases lying between them. The CDR3 runs 14 residues. Germline CDR1 SEHNR, CDR2 FQNEAQ (reference sequence).